This T cell receptor beta chain was sequenced for a study of blood T cell repertoires in COVID-19. Turning to the study itself: The cDNA or gDNA used as material had been derived from T cells, B-cell-depleted T cells, or PBMCs.

Sequencing used immunoSEQ multiplex PCR; TCRdb keeps in-frame clones, though not all of them. The table has around 150,000 clones, around four fifths seen once. From germline, CDR1 is LNHDA and CDR2 SQIVND (reference sequence). Between the trimmed V and J ends, which lost 0 bases and 2 bases, there was a span of 14 bases. The CDR3 runs to 17 residues. V is TRBV19 and J is TRBJ1-5, with D tentatively TRBD1 (5 bases). The clonotype comes from an elderly woman with acute or convalescent COVID-19. Specimen: peripheral blood. The CDR3 region is CASSIDPGRVGNQPQHF. The CDR3 region has the DNA TGTGCCAGTAGTATAGACCCAGGGAGGGTTGGCAATCAGCCCCAGCATTTT. The complete variable domain, with remaining parts taken from reference TRBV19 and TRBJ1-5, reads DGGITQSPKYLFRKEGQNVTLSCEQNLNHDAMYWYRQDPGQGLRLIYYSQIVNDFQKGDIAEGYSVSREKKESFPLTVTSAQKNPTAFYLCASSIDPGRVGNQPQHFGDGTRLSIL.